This T cell receptor beta chain came from a study of T cell repertoires in cytomegalovirus infection. The overall study: Shared public TCR beta signatures pointed to both CMV infection and a matching HLA type. Notes on the study in general: People with CMV and the relevant HLA were identified by cumulative public TCR beta family frequency. HLA-C-restricted CMV-specific TCR beta clonotypes were dominant in the ex vivo response.

TCRdb used MiXCR to reprocess the reads, holding one entry per CDR3 protein. Here the sample spans 250,000 to 300,000 distinct CDR3 sequences, about a sixth being singletons. The CDR3 is 15 amino acids. CDR1 and CDR2 from the germline V gene are SSHAT and FNYEAQ (reference sequence). Ten or more counts support this clonotype. Its antigen remains unidentified. An end of the junction differs from the germline gene, which may be a read error. The chain uses TRBV7-7 and TRBJ1-3; tentatively, D is TRBD1 (5 bases). Material: CD8+ T cells from PBMCs. The receptor was isolated from a human donor in good health (CMV status not recorded). Some clones in this sample may be carry-over from other donors' samples. CDR3 protein: CASSLNRNSGNTIYF. The CDR3 bases are TGTGCTAGCAGCTTGAACAGGAACTCTGGAAACACCATATATTTT.